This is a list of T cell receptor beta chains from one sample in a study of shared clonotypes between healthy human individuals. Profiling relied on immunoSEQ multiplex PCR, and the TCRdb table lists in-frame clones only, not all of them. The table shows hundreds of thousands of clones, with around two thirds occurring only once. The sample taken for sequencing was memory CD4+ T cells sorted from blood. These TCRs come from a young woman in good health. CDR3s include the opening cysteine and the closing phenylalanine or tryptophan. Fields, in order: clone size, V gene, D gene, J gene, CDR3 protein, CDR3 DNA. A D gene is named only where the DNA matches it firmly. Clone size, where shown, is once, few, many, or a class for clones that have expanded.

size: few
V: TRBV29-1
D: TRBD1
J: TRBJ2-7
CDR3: CSVGRTGADSREQYF
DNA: TGCAGCGTTGGACGGACAGGGGCTGATAGCCGCGAGCAGTACTTC

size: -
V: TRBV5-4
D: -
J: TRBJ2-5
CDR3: CASSPYSGETQYF
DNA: TGTGCCAGCAGCCCATACTCAGGAGAGACCCAGTACTTC

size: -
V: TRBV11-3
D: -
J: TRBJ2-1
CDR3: CASSSQTRSNEQFF
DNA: TGTGCCAGCAGCTCACAAACAAGGAGCAATGAGCAGTTCTTC

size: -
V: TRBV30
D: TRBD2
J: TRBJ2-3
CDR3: CAWSSGGTSGSTDTQYF
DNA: TGTGCCTGGAGTTCGGGGGGGACTAGCGGAAGCACAGATACGCAGTATTTT

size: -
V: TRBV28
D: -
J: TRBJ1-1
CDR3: CASSLGGGDTEAFF
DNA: TGTGCCAGCAGTTTGGGGGGAGGGGACACTGAAGCTTTCTTT

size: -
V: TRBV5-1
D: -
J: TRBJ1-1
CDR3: CASSLLGTNTEAFF
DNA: TGCGCCAGCAGCTTGCTCGGGACGAACACTGAAGCTTTCTTT

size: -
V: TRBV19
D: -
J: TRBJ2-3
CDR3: CASSISQAGTDTQYF
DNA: TGTGCCAGTAGTATCAGTCAGGCGGGCACAGATACGCAGTATTTT

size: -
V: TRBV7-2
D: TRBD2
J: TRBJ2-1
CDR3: CASSLSAVGGRASEQFF
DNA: TGTGCCAGCAGCTTAAGTGCGGTAGGCGGGAGGGCCTCTGAGCAGTTCTTC

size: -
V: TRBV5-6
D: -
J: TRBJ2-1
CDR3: CASSLVAYNEQFF
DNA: TGTGCCAGCAGCTTGGTGGCGTACAATGAGCAGTTCTTC

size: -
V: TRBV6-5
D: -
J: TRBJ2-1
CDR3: CASRSLGTYNEQFF
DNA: TGTGCCAGCAGATCTCTGGGGACGTACAATGAGCAGTTCTTC

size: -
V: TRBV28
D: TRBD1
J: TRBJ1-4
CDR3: CASSWTGGVEKLFF
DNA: TGTGCCAGCAGTTGGACAGGGGGCGTTGAAAAACTGTTTTTT

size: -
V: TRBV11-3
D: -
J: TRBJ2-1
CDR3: CASSRDSPYNEQFF
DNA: TGTGCCAGCAGCCGGGACTCCCCCTACAATGAGCAGTTCTTC

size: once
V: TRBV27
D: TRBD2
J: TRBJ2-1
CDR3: CASRFKFVAGTFDNEQFF
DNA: TGTGCCAGCAGATTCAAATTTGTAGCGGGAACCTTCGACAATGAGCAGTTCTTC

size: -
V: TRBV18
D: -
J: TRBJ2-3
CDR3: CASSQADTQYF
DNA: TGTGCCAGCTCACAGGCAGATACGCAGTATTTT

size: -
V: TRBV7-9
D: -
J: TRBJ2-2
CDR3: CASSLGVNAGELFF
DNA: TGTGCCAGCAGCTTGGGTGTGAACGCCGGGGAGCTGTTTTTT

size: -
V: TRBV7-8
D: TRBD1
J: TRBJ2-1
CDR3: CASEDRRNNEQFF
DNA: TGTGCCAGCGAGGACAGGCGGAACAATGAGCAGTTCTTC

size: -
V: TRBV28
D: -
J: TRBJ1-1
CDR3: CASREPDRRNTEAFF
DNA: TGTGCCAGCAGGGAACCCGACAGAAGGAACACTGAAGCTTTCTTT

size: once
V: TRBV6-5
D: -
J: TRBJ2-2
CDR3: CASSFRTSGELFF
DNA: TGTGCCAGCAGTTTCCGAACGAGCGGGGAGCTGTTTTTT

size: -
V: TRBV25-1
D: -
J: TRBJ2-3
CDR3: CASSLPSLGSGDTQYF
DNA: TGTGCCAGCAGCCTTCCTTCGTTAGGGAGCGGAGATACGCAGTATTTT

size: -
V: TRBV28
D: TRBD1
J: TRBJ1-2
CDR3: CASGQGARGYTF
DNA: TGTGCCAGCGGACAGGGGGCGCGTGGCTACACCTTC

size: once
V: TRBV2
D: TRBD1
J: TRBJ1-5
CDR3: CASVQGPEPQHF
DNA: TGTGCCAGCGTACAGGGGCCTGAGCCCCAGCATTTT

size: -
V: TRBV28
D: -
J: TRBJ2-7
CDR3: CASRAPDRAYEQYF
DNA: TGTGCCAGCAGGGCACCCGACAGAGCCTACGAGCAGTACTTC

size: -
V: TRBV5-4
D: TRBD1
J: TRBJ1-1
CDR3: CASSPGTGDETPEAFF
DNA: TGTGCCAGCAGCCCCGGGACAGGGGATGAAACCCCTGAAGCTTTCTTT

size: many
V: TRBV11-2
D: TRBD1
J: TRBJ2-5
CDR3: CASSWAEGTGGWETQYF
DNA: TGTGCCAGCAGCTGGGCCGAAGGGACAGGGGGTTGGGAGACCCAGTACTTC

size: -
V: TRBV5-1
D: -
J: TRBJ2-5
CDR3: CASTVQGSQETQYF
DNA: TGCGCCAGCACCGTACAGGGTTCTCAAGAGACCCAGTACTTC

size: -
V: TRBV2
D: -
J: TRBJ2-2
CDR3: CASSTPIGELFF
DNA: TGTGCCAGCTCCACCCCGATCGGGGAGCTGTTTTTT

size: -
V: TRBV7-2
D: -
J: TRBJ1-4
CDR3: CASSLYSNEKLFF
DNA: TGTGCCAGCAGCTTATATAGTAATGAAAAACTGTTTTTT

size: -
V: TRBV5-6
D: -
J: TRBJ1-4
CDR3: CASSWAGAATNEKLFF
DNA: TGTGCCAGCAGCTGGGCAGGCGCTGCAACTAATGAAAAACTGTTTTTT

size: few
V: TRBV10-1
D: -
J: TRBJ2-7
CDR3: CASSEGGLYEQYF
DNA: TGCGCCAGCAGTGAAGGGGGGTTATACGAGCAGTACTTC

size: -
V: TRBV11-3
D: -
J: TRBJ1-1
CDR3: CASSFSGLNAEAFF
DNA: TGTGCCAGCAGCTTTTCCGGTCTCAACGCTGAAGCTTTCTTT

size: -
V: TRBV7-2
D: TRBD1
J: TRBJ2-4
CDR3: CASSKGQVTKNIQYF
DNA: TGTGCCAGCAGTAAAGGACAGGTGACCAAAAACATTCAGTACTTC

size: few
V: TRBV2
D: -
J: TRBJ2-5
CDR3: CASTRLGAEETQYF
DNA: TGTGCCAGCACCAGACTAGGGGCCGAAGAGACCCAGTACTTC

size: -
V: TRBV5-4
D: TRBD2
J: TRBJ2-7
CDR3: CASSSMGTTTYEQYF
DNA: TGTGCCAGCAGCTCAATGGGGACTACGACCTACGAGCAGTACTTC

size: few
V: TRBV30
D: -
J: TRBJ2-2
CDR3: CAWGRTANTGELFF
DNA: TGTGCCTGGGGAAGGACAGCAAACACCGGGGAGCTGTTTTTT

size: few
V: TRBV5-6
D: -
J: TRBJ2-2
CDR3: CASRGHGELFF
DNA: TGTGCCAGCAGGGGCCACGGGGAGCTGTTTTTT

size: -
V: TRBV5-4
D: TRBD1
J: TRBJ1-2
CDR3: CASSSDRGYGYTF
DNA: TGTGCCAGCAGCTCGGACAGGGGGTATGGCTACACCTTC

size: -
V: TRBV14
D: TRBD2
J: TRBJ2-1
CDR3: CASSLLTSGRKDNEQFF
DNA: TGTGCCAGCAGCCTCCTGACTAGCGGGAGAAAGGATAATGAGCAGTTCTTC

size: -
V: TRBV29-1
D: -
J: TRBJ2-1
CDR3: CSVTDQGRTYNEQFF
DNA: TGCAGCGTTACGGACCAGGGAAGGACCTACAATGAGCAGTTCTTC

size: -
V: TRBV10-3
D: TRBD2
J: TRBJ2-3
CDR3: CAIRGLADTDTQYF
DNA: TGTGCCATCAGAGGACTAGCGGATACAGATACGCAGTATTTT

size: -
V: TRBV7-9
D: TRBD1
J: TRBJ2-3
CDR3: CASSAGTGVGTDTQYF
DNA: TGTGCCAGCAGCGCCGGGACAGGGGTAGGCACAGATACGCAGTATTTT

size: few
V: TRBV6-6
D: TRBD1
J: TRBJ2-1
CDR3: CASSSDRVRGNEQFF
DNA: TGTGCCAGCAGCTCTGACAGGGTGAGGGGCAATGAGCAGTTCTTC

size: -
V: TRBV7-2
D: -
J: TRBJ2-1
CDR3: CASSPTPGHAFF
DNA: TGTGCCAGCAGCCCAACTCCCGGGCACGCGTTCTTC

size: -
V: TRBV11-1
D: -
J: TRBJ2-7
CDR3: CASSLDAWIEQYF
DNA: TGTGCCAGCAGCTTAGACGCCTGGATCGAGCAGTACTTC

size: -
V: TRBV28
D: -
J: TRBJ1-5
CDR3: CASSPRRALGNQPQHF
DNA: TGTGCCAGCAGTCCCCGACGGGCCCTCGGCAATCAGCCCCAGCATTTT

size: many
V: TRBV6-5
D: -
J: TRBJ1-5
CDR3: CASSYDGTGIQPQHF
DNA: TGTGCCAGCAGTTACGACGGCACAGGGATTCAGCCCCAGCATTTT

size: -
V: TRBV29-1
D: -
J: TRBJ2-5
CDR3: CSVDAGVETQYF
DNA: TGCAGCGTTGACGCGGGCGTAGAGACCCAGTACTTC

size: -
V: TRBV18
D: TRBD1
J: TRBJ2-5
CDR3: CASSSDNRGLPETQYF
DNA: TGTGCCAGCTCAAGCGACAACAGGGGCCTCCCGGAGACCCAGTACTTC

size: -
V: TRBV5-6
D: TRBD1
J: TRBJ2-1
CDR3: CASSLNTGTGEFF
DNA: TGTGCCAGCAGTTTAAATACCGGGACAGGGGAGTTCTTC

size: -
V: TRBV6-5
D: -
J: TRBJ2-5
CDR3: CASSYSIGGETQYF
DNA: TGTGCCAGCAGTTACTCGATTGGCGGTGAGACCCAGTACTTC

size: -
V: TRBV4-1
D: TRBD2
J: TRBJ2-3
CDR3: CASRSAGVADTQYF
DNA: TGCGCCAGCAGATCAGCGGGAGTCGCAGATACGCAGTATTTT